This TCR beta chain originates from a study of regulatory T cells in long-lasting Graves disease. Building the TCR beta libraries relied on iRepertoire HTBI primers, and CDR3 regions underwent Arm-PCR. In the authors' workflow: Identification yielded approximately 66 TRBV and around 15 TRBJ segments across samples. One entry per CDR3 protein, called by TCRdb with MiXCR from the multiplex PCR reads. The V and J calls reflect TCRdb's pipeline rather than the authors' work. Of about 430,000 distinct CDR3 sequences in the sample, roughly 21% are singletons; the top ten hold 14%. Germline loops: CDR1 SGHRS, CDR2 YFSETQ. Between the trimmed V and J ends, which lost 1 base and 7 bases, there was a span of 19 bases. The CDR3 is 16 amino acids. Time point here: persistent/refractory GD, antithyroid drugs over 5 years with positive TRAb. The TCR library used RNA extracted from PBMCs.

The chain carries TRBV5-1 and TRBJ2-3; D is possibly TRBD1 (6 bases). The receptor's source is a female donor with Graves disease. Sequenced here: peripheral blood mononuclear cells (PBMCs), sampled when the disease was refractory, from a patient treated with antithyroid drugs. For the CDR3, the DNA is TGCGCCAGCAGCTTGTGGGGGCGGACCTTTACAAATACGCAGTATTTT. This encodes CASSLWGRTFTNTQYF.